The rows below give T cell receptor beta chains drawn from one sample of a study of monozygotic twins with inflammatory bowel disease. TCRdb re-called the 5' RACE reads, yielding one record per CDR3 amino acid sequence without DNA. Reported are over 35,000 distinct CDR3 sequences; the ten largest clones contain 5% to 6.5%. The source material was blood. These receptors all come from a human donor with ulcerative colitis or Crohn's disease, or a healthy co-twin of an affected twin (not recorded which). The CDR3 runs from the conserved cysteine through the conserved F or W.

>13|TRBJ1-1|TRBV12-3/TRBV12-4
CASKTGGFTEAFF
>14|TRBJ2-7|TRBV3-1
CASSQHAGAYEQYF
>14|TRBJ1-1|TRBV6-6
CASSKTGGATEAFF
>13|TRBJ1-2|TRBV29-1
CSVLDRNNYGYTF
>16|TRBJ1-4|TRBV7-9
CASSFGGGERGEKLFF
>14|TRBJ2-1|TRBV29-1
CSVGHGSSYNEQFF
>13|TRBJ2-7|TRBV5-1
CASSSLGGGEQYF
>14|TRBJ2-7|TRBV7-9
CASSLKGLPYEQYF
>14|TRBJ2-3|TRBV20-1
CSAHPWAGTDTQYF
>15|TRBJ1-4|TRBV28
CASKSGGPPNEKLFF
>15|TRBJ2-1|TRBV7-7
CASSLGRGTYNEQFF
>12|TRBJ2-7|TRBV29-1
CSATGVSYEQYF
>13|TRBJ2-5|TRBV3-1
CASSPTGQETQYF
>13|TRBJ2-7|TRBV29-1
CSVGVSGRYEQYF
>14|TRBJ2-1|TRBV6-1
CASSPDTSGNEQFF
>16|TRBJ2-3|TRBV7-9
CASSLELPSNTDTQYF